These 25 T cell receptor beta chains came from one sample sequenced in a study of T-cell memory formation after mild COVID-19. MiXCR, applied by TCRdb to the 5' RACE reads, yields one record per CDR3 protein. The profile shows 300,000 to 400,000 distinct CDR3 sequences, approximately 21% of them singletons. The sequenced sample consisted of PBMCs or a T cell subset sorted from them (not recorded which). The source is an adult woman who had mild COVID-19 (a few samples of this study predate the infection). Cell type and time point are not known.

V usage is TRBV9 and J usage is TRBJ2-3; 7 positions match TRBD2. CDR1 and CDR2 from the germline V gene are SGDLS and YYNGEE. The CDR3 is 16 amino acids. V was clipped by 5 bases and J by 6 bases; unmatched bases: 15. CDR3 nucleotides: TGTGCCAGCAGACCCCACTCAGGCGGGAGAATGGATACGCAGTATTTT. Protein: CASRPHSGGRMDTQYF.

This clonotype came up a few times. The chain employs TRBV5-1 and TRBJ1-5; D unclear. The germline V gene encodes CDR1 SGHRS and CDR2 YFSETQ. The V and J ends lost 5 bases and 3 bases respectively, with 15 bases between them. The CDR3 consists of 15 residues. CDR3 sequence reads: CASSPRSGPNQPQHF. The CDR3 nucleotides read TGCGCCAGCAGTCCCCGGTCGGGTCCCAATCAGCCCCAGCATTTT.

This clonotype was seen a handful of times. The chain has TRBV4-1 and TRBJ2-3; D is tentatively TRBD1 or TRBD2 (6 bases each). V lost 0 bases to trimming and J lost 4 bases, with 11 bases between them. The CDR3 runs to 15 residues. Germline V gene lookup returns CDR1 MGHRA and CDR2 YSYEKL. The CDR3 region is CASSQDKGGSDTQYF. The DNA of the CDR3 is TGCGCCAGCAGCCAAGATAAGGGGGGCTCAGATACGCAGTATTTT.

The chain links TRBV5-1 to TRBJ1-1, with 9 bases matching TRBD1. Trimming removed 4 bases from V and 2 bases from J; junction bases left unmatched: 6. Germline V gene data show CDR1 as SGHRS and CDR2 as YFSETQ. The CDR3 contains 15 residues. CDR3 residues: CASSGSGQGNTEAFF. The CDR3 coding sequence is TGCGCCAGCAGCGGCTCGGGACAGGGCAACACTGAAGCTTTCTTT.

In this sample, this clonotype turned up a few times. CDR3 DNA: TGTGCCAGCAGCCCTCTCACTAGCGGGGCGAGCACAGATACGCAGTATTTT. Protein sequence: CASSPLTSGASTDTQYF. The rearrangement links TRBV4-2 to TRBJ2-3; 10 nucleotides match TRBD2. The CDR3 spans 17 residues. Germline assignment: CDR1 LGHNA and CDR2 YNFKEQ. The trim removed 4 bases at V and 0 bases at J, leaving 7 bases unmatched.

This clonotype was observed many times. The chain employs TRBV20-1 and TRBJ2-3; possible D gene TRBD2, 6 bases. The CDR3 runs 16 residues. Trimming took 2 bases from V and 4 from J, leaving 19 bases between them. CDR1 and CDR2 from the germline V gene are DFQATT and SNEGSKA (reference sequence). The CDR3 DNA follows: TGCAGTGCTAGACTTCGGCCTACTAGCAGGGCAGATACGCAGTATTTT. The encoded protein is CSARLRPTSRADTQYF.

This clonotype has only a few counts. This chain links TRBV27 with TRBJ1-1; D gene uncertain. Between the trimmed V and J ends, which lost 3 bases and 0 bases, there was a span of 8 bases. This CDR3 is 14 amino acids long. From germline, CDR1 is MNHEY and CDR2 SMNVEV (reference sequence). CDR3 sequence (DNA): TGTGCCAGCAGTTTTACGAGATTGAACACTGAAGCTTTCTTT. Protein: CASSFTRLNTEAFF.

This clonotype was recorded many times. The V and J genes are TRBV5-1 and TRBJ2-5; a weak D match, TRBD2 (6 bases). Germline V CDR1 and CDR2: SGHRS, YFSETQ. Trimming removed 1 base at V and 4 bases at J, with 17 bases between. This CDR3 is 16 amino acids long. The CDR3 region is CASSLSAASALETQYF. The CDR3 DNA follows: TGCGCCAGCAGCTTGAGTGCGGCTAGCGCCCTAGAGACCCAGTACTTC.

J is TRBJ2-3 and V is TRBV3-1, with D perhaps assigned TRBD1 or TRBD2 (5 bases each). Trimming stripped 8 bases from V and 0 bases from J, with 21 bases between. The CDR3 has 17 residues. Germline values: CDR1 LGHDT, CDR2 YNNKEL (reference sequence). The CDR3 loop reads CASGMYRRWGSTDTQYF. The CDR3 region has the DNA TGTGCCAGCGGGATGTACCGGAGGTGGGGGAGCACAGATACGCAGTATTTT.

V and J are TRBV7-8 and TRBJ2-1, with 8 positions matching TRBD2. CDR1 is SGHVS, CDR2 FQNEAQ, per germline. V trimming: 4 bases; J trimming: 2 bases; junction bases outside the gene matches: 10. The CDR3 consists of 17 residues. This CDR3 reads CASSSNRLALTYNEQFF. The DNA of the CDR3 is TGTGCCAGCAGCTCCAACCGACTAGCGCTTACCTACAATGAGCAGTTCTTC.

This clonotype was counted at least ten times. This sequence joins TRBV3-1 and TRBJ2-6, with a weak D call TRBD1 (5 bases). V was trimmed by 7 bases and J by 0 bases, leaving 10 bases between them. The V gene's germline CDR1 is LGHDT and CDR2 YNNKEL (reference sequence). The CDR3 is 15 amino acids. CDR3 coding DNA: TGTGCCAGCACCCGAACAGGCTCTGGGGCCAACGTCCTGACTTTC. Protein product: CASTRTGSGANVLTF.

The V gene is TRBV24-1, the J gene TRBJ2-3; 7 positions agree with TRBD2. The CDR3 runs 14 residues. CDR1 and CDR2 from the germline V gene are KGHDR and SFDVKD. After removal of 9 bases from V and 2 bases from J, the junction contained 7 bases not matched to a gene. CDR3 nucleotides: TGTGCCACCTCGAAAGCGGGACTCACAGATACGCAGTATTTT. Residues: CATSKAGLTDTQYF.

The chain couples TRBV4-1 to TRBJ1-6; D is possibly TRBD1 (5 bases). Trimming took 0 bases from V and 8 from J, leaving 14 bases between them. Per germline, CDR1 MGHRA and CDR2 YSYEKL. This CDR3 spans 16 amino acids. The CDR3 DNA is TGCGCCAGCAGCCAAGATCAGGGAGGGGCATATTCACCCCTCCACTTT. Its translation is CASSQDQGGAYSPLHF.

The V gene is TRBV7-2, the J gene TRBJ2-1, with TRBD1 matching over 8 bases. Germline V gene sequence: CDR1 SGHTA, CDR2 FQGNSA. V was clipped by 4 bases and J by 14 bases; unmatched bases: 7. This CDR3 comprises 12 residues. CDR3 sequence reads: CASSSRTGPEFF. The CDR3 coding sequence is TGTGCCAGCAGCTCTAGGACAGGGCCCGAGTTCTTC.

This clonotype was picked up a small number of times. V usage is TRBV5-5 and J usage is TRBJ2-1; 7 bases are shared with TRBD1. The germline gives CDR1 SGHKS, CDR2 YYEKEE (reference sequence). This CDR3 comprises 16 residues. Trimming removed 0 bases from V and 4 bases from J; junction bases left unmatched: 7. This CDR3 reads CASSLATQGVYNEQFF. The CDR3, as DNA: TGTGCCAGCAGCTTGGCCACCCAGGGGGTTTACAATGAGCAGTTCTTC. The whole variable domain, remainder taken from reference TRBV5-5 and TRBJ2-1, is DAGVTQSPTHLIKTRGQQVTLRCSPISGHKSVSWYQQVLGQGPQFIFQYYEKEERGRGNFPDRFSARQFPNYSSELNVNALLLGDSALYLCASSLATQGVYNEQFFGPGTRLTVL.

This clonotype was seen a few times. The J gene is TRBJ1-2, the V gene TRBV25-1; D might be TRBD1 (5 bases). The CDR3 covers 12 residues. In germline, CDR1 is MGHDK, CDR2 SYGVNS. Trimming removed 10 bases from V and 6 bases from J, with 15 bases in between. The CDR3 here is CATRAGTDGYTF. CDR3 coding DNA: TGTGCCACCAGGGCGGGTACCGATGGCTACACCTTC.

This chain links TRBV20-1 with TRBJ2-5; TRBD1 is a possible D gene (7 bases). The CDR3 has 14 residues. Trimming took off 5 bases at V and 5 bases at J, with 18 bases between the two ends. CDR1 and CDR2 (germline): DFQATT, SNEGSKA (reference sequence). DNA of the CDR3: TGCAGTGCTCGGGGCGGGACAGTGATGGAGACCCAGTACTTC. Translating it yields CSARGGTVMETQYF.

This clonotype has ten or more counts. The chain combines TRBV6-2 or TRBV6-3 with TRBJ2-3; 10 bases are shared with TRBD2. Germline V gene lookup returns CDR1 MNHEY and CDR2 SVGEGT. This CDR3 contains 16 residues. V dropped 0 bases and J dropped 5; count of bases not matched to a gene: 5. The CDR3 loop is CASSYSPLAGEDTQYF. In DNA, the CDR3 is TGTGCCAGCAGTTACTCACCCCTAGCGGGAGAAGATACGCAGTATTTT.

As DNA, the CDR3 is TGTGCCACCGTGAAGGAACAGGGGGGATACAATGAGCAGTTCTTC. It encodes CATVKEQGGYNEQFF. This chain uses TRBV19 with TRBJ2-1; TRBD1 aligns across 8 bases. CDR3 length: 15 amino acids. Germline loops: CDR1 LNHDA, CDR2 SQIVND (reference sequence). V was clipped by 10 bases and J by 4 bases; unmatched bases: 12.

CDR3 sequence: CASSLDPLGAFF. As DNA, the CDR3 is TGTGCCAGCAGCTTAGACCCGCTGGGGGCTTTCTTT. This rearrangement joins TRBV7-6 to TRBJ1-1; D is unclear. Germline loops: CDR1 SGHVS, CDR2 FNYEAQ. This CDR3 contains 12 residues. Trimming cost V 1 base and J 11 bases, with 11 bases left between them.

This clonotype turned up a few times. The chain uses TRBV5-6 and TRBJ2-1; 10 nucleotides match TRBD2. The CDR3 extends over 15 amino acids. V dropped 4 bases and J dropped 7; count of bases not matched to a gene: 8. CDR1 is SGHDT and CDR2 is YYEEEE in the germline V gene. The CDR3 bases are TGTGCCAGCAGCAGGGCTAGCGGGAGCATGAATGAGCAGTTCTTC. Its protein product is CASSRASGSMNEQFF.

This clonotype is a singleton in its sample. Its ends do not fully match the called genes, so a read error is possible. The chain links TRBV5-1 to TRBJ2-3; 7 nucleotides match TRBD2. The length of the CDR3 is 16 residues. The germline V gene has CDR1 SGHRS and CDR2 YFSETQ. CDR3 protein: CVSSFSAGRGADTQYF. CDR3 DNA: TGCGTCAGCAGCTTTTCAGCGGGACGGGGCGCAGATACGCAGTATTTT.

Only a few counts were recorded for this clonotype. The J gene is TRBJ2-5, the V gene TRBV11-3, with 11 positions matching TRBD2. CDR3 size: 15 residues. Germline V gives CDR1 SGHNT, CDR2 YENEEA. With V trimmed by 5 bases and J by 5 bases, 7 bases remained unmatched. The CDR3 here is CASSVTSGERETQYF. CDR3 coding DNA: TGTGCCAGCAGCGTGACTAGCGGGGAGAGGGAGACCCAGTACTTC.

CDR3 bases: TGCGCCAGCAGCACCGGACAGGGGCCAACTAATGAAAAACTGTTTTTT. It specifies CASSTGQGPTNEKLFF. V gene TRBV5-1 combines with J gene TRBJ1-4, with 9 bases identical to TRBD1. In germline, CDR1 is SGHRS, CDR2 YFSETQ. The length of the CDR3 is 16 residues. J was trimmed by 0 bases and V by 4 bases; bases with no gene match: 4.

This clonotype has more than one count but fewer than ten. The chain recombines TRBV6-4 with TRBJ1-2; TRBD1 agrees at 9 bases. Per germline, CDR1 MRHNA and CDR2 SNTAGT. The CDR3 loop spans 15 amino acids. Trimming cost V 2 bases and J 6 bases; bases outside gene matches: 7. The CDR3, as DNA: TGTGCCAGCAGTGACGCGACAGGGGGAAAGGATGGCTACACCTTC. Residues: CASSDATGGKDGYTF.